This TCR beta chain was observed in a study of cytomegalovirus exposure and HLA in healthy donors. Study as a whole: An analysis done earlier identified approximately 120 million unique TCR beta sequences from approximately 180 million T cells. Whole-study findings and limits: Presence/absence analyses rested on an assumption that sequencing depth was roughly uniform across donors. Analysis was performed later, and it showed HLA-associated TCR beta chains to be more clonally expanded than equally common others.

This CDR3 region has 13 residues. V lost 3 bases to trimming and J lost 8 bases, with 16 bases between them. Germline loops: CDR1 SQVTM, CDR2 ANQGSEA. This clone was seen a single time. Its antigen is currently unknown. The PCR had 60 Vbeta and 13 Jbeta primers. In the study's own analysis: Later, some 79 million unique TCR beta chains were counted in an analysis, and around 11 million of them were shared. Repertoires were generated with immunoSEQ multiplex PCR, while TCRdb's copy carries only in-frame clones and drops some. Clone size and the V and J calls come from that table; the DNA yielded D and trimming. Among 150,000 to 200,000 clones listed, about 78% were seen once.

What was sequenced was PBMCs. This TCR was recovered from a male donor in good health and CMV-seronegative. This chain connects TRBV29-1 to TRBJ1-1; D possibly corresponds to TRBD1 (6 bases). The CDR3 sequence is CSVEVQGMSEAFF. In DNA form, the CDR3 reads TGCAGCGTTGAGGTACAGGGTATGTCCGAAGCTTTCTTT.